The rows below give T cell receptor beta chains drawn from one sample of a study of T cell clonotyping in hematopoietic cell transplantation. Profiled with immunoSEQ multiplex PCR; TCRdb holds only in-frame clones, not every one. The sample records fewer than 45,000 clones, about 87% being singletons. What was sequenced was peripheral blood mononuclear cells. The source of these receptors is a middle-aged woman in good health. Some clones in this sample may be carry-over from other donors' samples. Both conserved end residues are part of each CDR3. D genes are given only for firm matches. The listing skips clone size in some rows; elsewhere it reads once, few, many or a size class.

CASSYTGDTQYF	TGTGCCAGCAGCTACACAGGAGATACGCAGTATTTT	12	-	-	TRBV5-4	TRBJ2-3
CASSLNLDTQYF	TGTGCCAGCAGCTTAAACTTAGATACGCAGTATTTT	12	-	-	TRBV7-3	TRBJ2-3
CSVAGGLAPGEQFF	TGCAGCGTTGCTGGGGGACTAGCTCCCGGTGAGCAGTTCTTC	14	-	TRBD2	TRBV29-1	TRBJ2-1
CASSRKDREGQPQHF	TGTGCCAGTAGTAGAAAAGACAGGGAGGGTCAGCCCCAGCATTTT	15	-	TRBD1	TRBV19	TRBJ1-5
CASSEGTGGDQPQHF	TGTGCCAGCTCGGAGGGGACAGGGGGCGATCAGCCCCAGCATTTT	15	-	TRBD1	TRBV18	TRBJ1-5
CASRPEGGRGAYEQYF	TGTGCCAGCAGACCCGAAGGGGGCCGGGGAGCCTACGAGCAGTACTTC	16	-	TRBD1	TRBV6-6	TRBJ2-7
CASSYGGSGSIYF	TGTGCCAGCAGTTACGGGGGGTCAGGGTCCATATATTTT	13	once	-	TRBV6-6	TRBJ1-3
CASSMGLAEQYF	TGTGCCAGTAGTATGGGACTGGCCGAGCAGTACTTC	12	-	-	TRBV19	TRBJ2-7
CSVRGQGLLELAKNIQYF	TGCAGCGTTCGGGGGCAGGGTTTGCTGGAACTAGCCAAAAACATTCAGTACTTC	18	-	-	TRBV29-1	TRBJ2-4
CASSQQKTVTYGYTF	TGTGCCAGCAGCCAACAAAAGACAGTGACCTATGGCTACACCTTC	15	-	-	TRBV4-2	TRBJ1-2
CASINTGGHREQYF	TGTGCCAGCATCAACACAGGGGGCCACCGGGAGCAGTACTTC	14	-	TRBD1	TRBV28	TRBJ2-7
CASKDRRDTIYF	TGTGCCAGTAAAGACAGAAGGGACACCATATATTTT	12	-	-	TRBV19	TRBJ1-3
CASSLGPQGLGYTF	TGTGCCAGCAGCTTAGGACCCCAGGGGCTGGGCTACACCTTC	14	-	-	TRBV7-2	TRBJ1-2
CSVGNRGSDEQYF	TGCAGCGTTGGGAATAGGGGGAGCGACGAGCAGTACTTC	13	once	-	TRBV29-1	TRBJ2-7
CASSLDSSGEITDTQYF	TGTGCCAGCAGCTTGGATTCTTCAGGGGAAATAACAGATACGCAGTATTTT	17	-	-	TRBV5-6	TRBJ2-3
CASSRSGGDTQYF	TGTGCCAGTAGTAGAAGCGGGGGAGATACGCAGTATTTT	13	-	TRBD2	TRBV19	TRBJ2-3
CAIRDSSGNTIYF	TGTGCCATCAGGGACAGCTCTGGAAACACCATATATTTT	13	few	-	TRBV10-3	TRBJ1-3
CAWSGTSGQTQYF	TGTGCCTGGAGCGGGACTAGCGGACAGACCCAGTACTTC	13	-	TRBD2	TRBV30	TRBJ2-5
CASSLGAGASSTDTQYF	TGTGCCAGCAGCTTAGGAGCGGGGGCTTCTAGCACAGATACGCAGTATTTT	17	-	TRBD2	TRBV7-3	TRBJ2-3
CSASTDEQFF	TGCAGTGCTAGTACGGATGAGCAGTTCTTC	10	-	-	TRBV20-1	TRBJ2-1
CASSADSYNEQFF	TGTGCCAGCAGCGCTGACAGTTACAATGAGCAGTTCTTC	13	once	-	TRBV9	TRBJ2-1
CATSRDLLAGREQYF	TGTGCCACCAGCAGAGATCTACTAGCGGGACGCGAGCAGTACTTC	15	-	TRBD2	TRBV15	TRBJ2-7
CASRLGGELFF	TGCGCCAGCAGACTAGGGGGGGAGCTGTTTTTT	11	few	-	TRBV5-1	TRBJ2-2
CASSVGTSGPGELFF	TGTGCCAGCAGTGTCGGGACTAGCGGTCCCGGGGAGCTGTTTTTT	15	-	TRBD2	TRBV6-1	TRBJ2-2
CAIGTPPGGGYTF	TGTGCCATCGGAACTCCTCCAGGGGGAGGCTACACCTTC	13	-	TRBD1	TRBV10-3	TRBJ1-2
CSASQQETQYF	TGCAGTGCTAGTCAGCAAGAGACCCAGTACTTC	11	-	-	TRBV20-1	TRBJ2-5
CSVGQAVNEQYF	TGCAGCGTTGGACAGGCCGTTAACGAGCAGTACTTC	12	-	-	TRBV29-1	TRBJ2-7
CASSLRGSYNEQFF	TGTGCCAGCAGCTTAAGAGGCTCCTACAATGAGCAGTTCTTC	14	-	-	TRBV7-9	TRBJ2-1
CAAGDGTLYNEQFF	TGTGCCGCCGGGGACGGGACCCTCTACAATGAGCAGTTCTTC	14	-	-	TRBV2	TRBJ2-1
CASSYSTQGETQYF	TGTGCCAGCAGTTACTCGACCCAGGGAGAGACCCAGTACTTC	14	once	-	TRBV6-5	TRBJ2-5
CASSQESRGRGYTF	TGCGCCAGCAGCCAAGAATCTAGGGGCCGCGGCTACACCTTC	14	-	-	TRBV4-1	TRBJ1-2
CASSFSGGSTDTQYF	TGTGCCAGCAGCTTTAGCGGGGGCAGCACAGATACGCAGTATTTT	15	-	TRBD2	TRBV5-6	TRBJ2-3
CASSRGTSGGDTQYF	TGCGCCAGCAGCCGCGGGACTAGCGGGGGAGATACGCAGTATTTT	15	once	TRBD2	TRBV4-3	TRBJ2-3
CASSERVNTGELFF	TGTGCCAGCAGCGAGCGGGTTAACACCGGGGAGCTGTTTTTT	14	once	-	TRBV9	TRBJ2-2
CASSRPSTDEQYF	TGTGCCAGCAGTCGCCCTAGCACGGACGAGCAGTACTTC	13	-	-	TRBV28	TRBJ2-7
CASSLGTGRSEQYF	TGTGCCAGCTCCCTGGGGACAGGGAGATCCGAGCAGTACTTC	14	once	TRBD1	TRBV6-6	TRBJ2-7
CASTLDRGNGYTF	TGTGCCAGCACCCTAGACAGGGGGAATGGCTACACCTTC	13	-	TRBD1	TRBV11-2	TRBJ1-2
CASSRSGGRVSYEQYF	TGTGCCAGCAGCCGATCGGGGGGAAGGGTGAGTTACGAGCAGTACTTC	16	-	TRBD2	TRBV4-2	TRBJ2-7
CASSRVEESGELFF	TGTGCCAGCAGCAGAGTGGAGGAGAGCGGGGAGCTGTTTTTT	14	-	-	TRBV9	TRBJ2-2
CALGGDTEAFF	TGTGCCTTGGGTGGGGACACTGAAGCTTTCTTT	11	few	-	TRBV30	TRBJ1-1
CASSSRQGWTEAFF	TGTGCCAGCAGTAGTAGACAGGGATGGACTGAAGCTTTCTTT	14	-	TRBD1	TRBV6-5	TRBJ1-1
CASSLPFGGGTNPYEQYF	TGTGCCAGCAGCCTGCCTTTCGGGGGCGGGACAAACCCTTACGAGCAGTACTTC	18	-	-	TRBV7-2	TRBJ2-7
CASSLTGGGNKNIQYF	TGTGCCAGCAGCTTAACCGGAGGGGGGAACAAAAACATTCAGTACTTC	16	-	-	TRBV7-3	TRBJ2-4
CASSQEPGGLFSGANVLTF	TGTGCCAGCAGCCAAGAACCAGGGGGACTCTTCTCTGGGGCCAACGTCCTGACTTTC	19	-	-	TRBV14	TRBJ2-6
CASSYLGLPDTQYF	TGTGCCAGCAGTTACCTGGGGTTACCAGATACGCAGTATTTT	14	-	-	TRBV6-6	TRBJ2-3
CASSPSSGEQYF	TGTGCCAGCTCACCCTCTTCTGGGGAGCAGTACTTC	12	few	-	TRBV18	TRBJ2-7
CASSVAPGAYYEQYF	TGTGCCAGCAGCGTAGCCCCGGGGGCCTATTACGAGCAGTACTTC	15	-	-	TRBV9	TRBJ2-7
CASSLSLGETSEQYF	TGCGCCAGCAGCTTGAGTTTAGGGGAAACTAGCGAGCAGTACTTC	15	-	-	TRBV5-1	TRBJ2-7
CASSLGYGYTF	TGTGCCAGCAGCCTAGGGTATGGCTACACCTTC	11	few	-	TRBV6-1	TRBJ1-2
CASRMDGANYGYTF	TGTGCCAGCAGAATGGACGGGGCTAACTATGGCTACACCTTC	14	-	-	TRBV2	TRBJ1-2
CASSFGGSGETQYF	TGTGCCAGCTCATTCGGAGGGAGCGGAGAGACCCAGTACTTC	14	-	-	TRBV18	TRBJ2-5
CASSLGQGAIWYEQYF	TGTGCCAGCAGCCTAGGACAGGGGGCAATCTGGTACGAGCAGTACTTC	16	-	TRBD1	TRBV9	TRBJ2-7
CASGTTLYEQYF	TGTGCCAGCGGGACTACACTCTACGAGCAGTACTTC	12	-	TRBD2	TRBV19	TRBJ2-7